This is a list of T cell receptor beta chains from one sample in a study of molecular identifiers for immune sequencing clone quantification. TCRdb fed the PCR reads into MiXCR, producing one record per CDR3 protein. The table has 50,000 to 70,000 distinct CDR3 sequences, about a fifth seen once. What was sequenced was naive CD8+ T cells from blood, with Jurkat cell RNA spiked in. The source of these receptors is a human donor in good health. Some libraries in this study had Jurkat cell RNA spiked in. Each CDR3 is given with its conserved first and last residue. A D gene is named only where the DNA matches it firmly. Only part of the rows carry a size: once, few, many, or a class if the clone is expanded.

d_call	v_call	j_call	clone_size	cdr3_aa	cdr3_nt
-	TRBV11-3	TRBJ2-7	-	CASIPQTLYEQYF	TGTGCCAGCATCCCTCAGACTCTCTACGAGCAGTACTTC
-	TRBV7-8	TRBJ1-4	many	CASSLSPGGRVEKLFF	TGTGCCAGCAGCTTGTCCCCCGGCGGGAGGGTTGAAAAACTGTTTTTT
-	TRBV2	TRBJ2-7	few	CASSVTGTPSYEQYF	TGTGCCAGCAGTGTGACCGGGACGCCGTCCTACGAGCAGTACTTC
TRBD2	TRBV20-1	TRBJ2-3	many	CSAGYLKLAGAGDTQYF	TGCAGTGCTGGATACCTCAAACTAGCGGGAGCGGGAGATACGCAGTATTTT
TRBD2	TRBV20-1	TRBJ2-3	many	CSARDGLAGAADTQYF	TGCAGTGCTAGAGATGGACTAGCGGGAGCGGCAGATACGCAGTATTTT
-	TRBV30	TRBJ2-3	-	CAWSMGSSTDTQYF	TGTGCCTGGTCCATGGGGAGCAGCACAGATACGCAGTATTTT
-	TRBV29-1	TRBJ2-7	-	CSVKGGKDYEQYF	TGCAGCGTGAAGGGTGGGAAGGACTACGAGCAGTACTTC
-	TRBV7-2	TRBJ2-7	medium-sized	CASSLGRPAELPYEQYF	TGTGCCAGCAGCTTAGGACGCCCAGCGGAGCTGCCCTACGAGCAGTACTTC
TRBD2	TRBV10-3	TRBJ2-5	many	CATGRASGGEETQYF	TGTGCCACCGGGCGGGCTAGCGGGGGAGAAGAGACCCAGTACTTC
TRBD1	TRBV20-1	TRBJ1-1	many	CSASGQEGTEAFF	TGCAGTGCCTCCGGACAGGAGGGGACTGAAGCTTTCTTT
-	TRBV7-8	TRBJ2-1	many	CASSLAGEGNEQFF	TGTGCCAGCAGCTTAGCGGGAGAAGGCAATGAGCAGTTCTTC
-	TRBV5-1	TRBJ2-1	many	CASNTGFGDEQFF	TGCGCCAGCAATACAGGGTTTGGAGATGAGCAGTTCTTC
TRBD2	TRBV4-1	TRBJ2-3	-	CASSLLAGGCTDTQYF	TGCGCCAGCAGCCTATTAGCGGGAGGGTGCACAGATACGCAGTATTTT
-	TRBV28	TRBJ1-1	many	CASSTNRRTEAFF	TGTGCCAGCAGTACAAACAGGAGGACTGAAGCTTTCTTT
TRBD2	TRBV27	TRBJ2-1	-	CASSLGTSINEQFF	TGTGCCAGCAGTTTAGGGACTAGTATCAATGAGCAGTTCTTC
TRBD2	TRBV3-1	TRBJ2-1	many	CASSQDDFSGTYNEQFF	TGTGCCAGCAGCCAAGATGATTTTAGCGGGACCTACAATGAGCAGTTCTTC
TRBD2	TRBV7-8	TRBJ2-6	many	CATRGSLAGNSGANVLTF	TGTGCCACCCGGGGATCGCTAGCGGGGAACTCTGGGGCCAACGTCCTGACTTTC
-	TRBV19	TRBJ2-1	-	CASNRGGDEQFF	TGTGCCAGCAATAGAGGCGGTGATGAGCAGTTCTTC
-	TRBV20-1	TRBJ1-3	many	CSARDLGGSGNTIYF	TGCAGTGCTAGAGATCTGGGGGGCTCTGGAAACACCATATATTTT
TRBD2	TRBV14	TRBJ2-1	many	CASSQVAVLAINEQFF	TGTGCCAGCAGCCAAGTAGCGGTACTAGCGATTAATGAGCAGTTCTTC
-	TRBV7-9	TRBJ2-3	many	CASSYWDPPTDTQYF	TGTGCCAGCAGCTATTGGGACCCTCCAACAGATACGCAGTATTTT
-	TRBV19	TRBJ1-6	many	CASSSGSRSPLHF	TGTGCCAGTAGTTCAGGGAGCCGATCACCCCTCCACTTT
-	TRBV29-1	TRBJ2-7	many	CSVELVIGNSYEQYF	TGCAGCGTTGAATTGGTAATTGGCAACTCCTACGAGCAGTACTTC
-	TRBV7-6	TRBJ2-5	many	CASSFRAAHQETQYF	TGTGCCAGCAGCTTTAGGGCCGCGCACCAAGAGACCCAGTACTTC
TRBD2	TRBV7-9	TRBJ2-1	-	CASSRRLAGGTNEQFF	TGTGCCAGCAGCCGTCGACTAGCGGGAGGGACCAATGAGCAGTTCTTC
TRBD1	TRBV29-1	TRBJ2-7	many	CSVAGTGLGPGAMEQYF	TGCAGCGTTGCTGGGACAGGGCTAGGACCCGGCGCGATGGAGCAGTACTTC
-	TRBV7-8	TRBJ2-1	many	CASSLDSRSAYNEQFF	TGTGCCAGCAGCTTAGATTCCAGGTCGGCCTACAATGAGCAGTTCTTC
TRBD1	TRBV10-3	TRBJ1-1	-	CAISGQGPAEALF	TGTGCCATCAGTGGACAGGGACCTGCTGAAGCCCTCTTT
-	TRBV5-1	TRBJ2-7	-	CASSFQDTNYEQYF	TGCGCCAGCAGCTTTCAGGACACCAACTACGAGCAGTACTTC
-	TRBV6-5	TRBJ2-7	many	CASSYYREDYEQYF	TGTGCCAGCAGTTACTACCGAGAGGACTACGAGCAGTACTTC
-	TRBV11-2	TRBJ2-3	many	CASSLGFGVETDTQYF	TGTGCCAGCAGCTTAGGGTTCGGGGTGGAAACAGATACGCAGTATTTT
-	TRBV29-1	TRBJ2-5	many	CSVDPGAYKETQYF	TGCAGCGTTGACCCGGGGGCCTATAAAGAGACCCAGTACTTC
TRBD1	TRBV28	TRBJ2-5	-	CASSLRWTGYETQYF	TGTGCCAGCAGTTTACGGTGGACAGGGTATGAGACCCAGTACTTC
-	TRBV20-1	TRBJ2-3	many	CSARDQGLFTDTQYF	TGCAGTGCTAGAGATCAGGGACTGTTCACAGATACGCAGTATTTT
TRBD2	TRBV11-2	TRBJ2-6	many	CASSSGTSGLFADSGANVLTF	TGTGCCAGCAGCTCCGGGACTAGCGGGCTTTTTGCCGACTCTGGGGCCAACGTCCTGACTTTC